The text below deals with one TCR beta chain. The antigen remains unidentified. The data were produced by immunoSEQ multiplex PCR, yet TCRdb's version contains in-frame clones alone and is incomplete. The data show roughly 300,000 clones, around nine tenths seen once. This specimen belongs to a study of Ad26.COV2.S vaccination and SARS-CoV-2 variants. About the research overall: Into the muscle, Ad26.COV2.S was dosed once or twice, 56 days apart. Regarding the study as a whole: Substantial breadth in spike-specific CD8+ and CD4+ T cell responses was reportedly seen after vaccination.

The V gene end was trimmed by 1 base and the J gene end by 0 bases; junction bases not matched to a gene: 4. The CDR3 has 15 amino acids. CDR1 SGHDT and CDR2 YYEEEE come from the germline V gene. Sample treatment: 19 received Ad26.COV2.S at low or high dose, single or two shots; about 5 received placebo; per-sample allocation not given. Vaccine and placebo recipients were sampled on day 63 after the first injection. At a Boston site, the person donating was an adult of 18-55 years. The study used a vaccine consisting of an Ad26 vector that expressed Wuhan-strain SARS-CoV-2 spike. The material sequenced was peripheral blood, taken in a trial of Ad26.COV2.S vaccine versus placebo. This TCR derives from a person aged 18-60 years who received the Ad26.COV2.S COVID-19 vaccine or a placebo. The V gene is TRBV5-6, the J gene TRBJ2-7; 7 bases agree with TRBD1. The CDR3 DNA reads TGTGCCAGCAGCTTGTTGTACAGGGGCTCCTACGAGCAGTACTTC. This translates into CASSLLYRGSYEQYF.